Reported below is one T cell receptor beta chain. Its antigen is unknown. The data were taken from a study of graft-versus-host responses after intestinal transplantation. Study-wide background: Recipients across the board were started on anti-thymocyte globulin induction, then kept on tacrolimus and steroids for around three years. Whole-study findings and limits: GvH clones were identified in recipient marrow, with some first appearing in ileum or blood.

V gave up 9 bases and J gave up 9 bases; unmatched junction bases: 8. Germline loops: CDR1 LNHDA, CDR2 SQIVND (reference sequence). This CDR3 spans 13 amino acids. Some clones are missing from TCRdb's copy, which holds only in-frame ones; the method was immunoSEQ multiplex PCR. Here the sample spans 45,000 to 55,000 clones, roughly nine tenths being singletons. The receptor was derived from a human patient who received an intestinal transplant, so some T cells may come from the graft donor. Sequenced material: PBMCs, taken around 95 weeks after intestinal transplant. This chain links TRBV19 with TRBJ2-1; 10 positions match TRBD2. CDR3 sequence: CASKSGGVGEQFF. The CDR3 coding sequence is TGTGCCAGCAAAAGCGGGGGGGTGGGTGAGCAGTTCTTC. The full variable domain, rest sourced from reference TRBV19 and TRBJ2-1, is DGGITQSPKYLFRKEGQNVTLSCEQNLNHDAMYWYRQDPGQGLRLIYYSQIVNDFQKGDIAEGYSVSREKKESFPLTVTSAQKNPTAFYLCASKSGGVGEQFFGPGTRLTVL.